These 9 T cell receptor beta chains came from one sample sequenced in a study of identical twins. TCRdb itself ran the 5' RACE reads through MiXCR, one entry per CDR3 protein. The table includes some 1,600,000 distinct CDR3 sequences, around 33% detected once. Sequencing was done on a sample of cord blood. The origin of the receptors is a newborn girl in good health.

V usage is TRBV6-1 and J usage is TRBJ2-3; 7 positions agree with TRBD2. The CDR3 has 17 amino acids. The junction had 12 bases not matched to a gene; V was cut back by 5 bases and J by 1 base. Germline V lookup: CDR1 MNHNS, CDR2 SASEGT. CDR3 sequence (DNA): TGTGCCAGCAGTAAGCGGGCGGGAGAAGTTGGCACAGATACGCAGTATTTT. Protein sequence: CASSKRAGEVGTDTQYF.

The V gene is TRBV27, the J gene TRBJ1-5, with D tentatively TRBD1 (5 bases). The CDR3 length is 12 residues. CDR1 and CDR2 from the germline V gene are MNHEY and SMNVEV (reference sequence). V dropped 5 bases and J dropped 14 bases, with 16 bases sitting between them. The CDR3 DNA sequence: TGTGCCAGCAGTACCTGGGACGGGCTAAAGCATTTT. Its translation: CASSTWDGLKHF.

This clonotype was observed a few times. This chain joins TRBV10-3 and TRBJ2-1; D tentatively reads TRBD1 or TRBD2 (6 bases each). The CDR3 loop spans 15 amino acids. The germline V and J ends were trimmed by 3 bases and 3 bases, with 12 bases remaining between them. The germline V gene has CDR1 ENHRY and CDR2 SYGVKD. CDR3 nucleotides: TGTGCCATCAGTGACCCAAGGGGGGACTACAATGAGCAGTTCTTC. Encoded protein: CAISDPRGDYNEQFF.

The gene calls are TRBV20-1 and TRBJ1-6, with TRBD1 identical over 9 bases. From germline, CDR1 is DFQATT and CDR2 SNEGSKA (reference sequence). V was pared by 0 bases and J by 7 bases, with 7 bases of the junction left unmatched. This CDR3 comprises 16 residues. CDR3 bases: TGCAGTGCTAGAGACCCCAAACAGGGGGCAAATTCACCCCTCCACTTT. It codes for CSARDPKQGANSPLHF.

The chain has TRBV7-8 and TRBJ2-4; D is possibly TRBD2 (5 bases). Judging by the DNA end, TRBJ2-5 fits better; the J call may be wrong. CDR1 is SGHVS and CDR2 is FQNEAQ in the germline V gene. The CDR3 is made up of 15 amino acids. CDR3: CASSLGTVAPETQYF. CDR3 nucleotide sequence: TGTGCCAGCAGCTTAGGAACAGTAGCGCCGGAGACCCAGTACTTC.

The chain couples TRBV18 to TRBJ1-2; a possible D gene is TRBD1 (6 bases). The CDR3 loop spans 15 amino acids. Per the germline V gene, CDR1 is KGHSH and CDR2 is LQKENI. Trimming stripped 2 bases from V and 5 bases from J, with 15 bases between. CDR3 coding DNA: TGTGCCAGCTCACCAAGGTCAGAAGGGGGATATGGCTACACCTTC. Amino acids: CASSPRSEGGYGYTF.

This clonotype turned up a few times. The gene calls are TRBV28 and TRBJ2-3; D unresolved. The V end was cut by 11 bases, the J end by 0 bases, with 12 bases between. Germline assignment: CDR1 MDHEN and CDR2 SYDVKM. The CDR3 runs 13 residues. The CDR3: CASDTVSTDTQYF. CDR3 DNA: TGTGCCTCCGATACAGTTAGCACAGATACGCAGTATTTT.

In this sample, this clonotype turned up a few times. The CDR3 nucleotides are TGTGCCAGCAGTCCCAGTACAGGGCCCAATCAGCCCCAGCATTTT. It codes for CASSPSTGPNQPQHF. V usage is TRBV28 and J usage is TRBJ1-5, with D tentatively TRBD1 (6 bases). The CDR3 runs 15 residues. Trimming stripped 5 bases from V and 3 bases from J, with 14 bases between. Germline V gene sequence: CDR1 MDHEN, CDR2 SYDVKM.

V usage is TRBV20-1 and J usage is TRBJ2-5, with 9 nucleotides matching TRBD2. Looked up from germline, CDR1 is DFQATT and CDR2 is SNEGSKA (reference sequence). This CDR3 comprises 13 residues. V was pared by 6 bases and J by 11 bases, with 13 bases of the junction left unmatched. CDR3 DNA sequence: TGCAGTGCGCCGGCTAGCGGGGACCCAGAGCAGTACTTC. It yields the protein CSAPASGDPEQYF.